The 3 T cell receptor beta chains in this list originate from one sample, sequenced in a study of T-cell memory formation after mild COVID-19. TCRdb re-called the 5' RACE reads through MiXCR, storing one row per CDR3 protein. The data show approximately 240,000 distinct CDR3 sequences, with around 17% seen just once and approximately 3.5% held by the top ten. The specimen sequenced was PBMCs or a T cell subset sorted from them (not recorded which). The origin of the receptors is a man in his late teens or twenties who had mild COVID-19 (a few samples of this study predate the infection). Cell type and time point are not known.

The J gene is TRBJ2-1, the V gene TRBV14; TRBD2 aligns across 12 bases. V dropped 1 base and J dropped 9; count of bases not matched to a gene: 4. Per the germline V gene, CDR1 is SGHDN and CDR2 is FVKESK. The CDR3 runs 15 residues. The CDR3 nucleotides read TGTGCCAGCAGCCAAGGATGGACTAGCGGGGCTGAGCAGTTCTTC. Translating it yields CASSQGWTSGAEQFF. Together with reference TRBV14 and TRBJ2-1, the CDR3 gives the full variable domain: EAGVTQFPSHSVIEKGQTVTLRCDPISGHDNLYWYRRVMGKEIKFLLHFVKESKQDESGMPNNRFLAERTGGTYSTLKVQPAELEDSGVYFCASSQGWTSGAEQFFGPGTRLTVL.

This clonotype turned up a few times. The J gene is TRBJ2-2, the V gene TRBV18; D ambiguous. The CDR3 sequence is 15 residues long. Germline V CDR1 and CDR2: KGHSH, LQKENI. V dropped 2 bases and J dropped 1 base, with 8 bases sitting between them. This CDR3 reads CASSPSRMNTGELFF. The CDR3 bases are TGTGCCAGCTCACCATCCAGGATGAACACCGGGGAGCTGTTTTTT. Drawing the rest from reference TRBV18 and TRBJ2-2, the complete variable domain is NAGVMQNPRHLVRRRGQEARLRCSPMKGHSHVYWYRQLPEEGLKFMVYLQKENIIDESGMPKERFSAEFPKEGPSILRIQQVVRGDSAAYFCASSPSRMNTGELFFGEGSRLTVL.

This clonotype occurred a few times. The rearrangement uses TRBV6-2 or TRBV6-3 and TRBJ1-5; D is perhaps TRBD1 (5 bases). The CDR3 has 18 residues. In germline, CDR1 is MNHEY, CDR2 SVGEGT. Trimming stripped 0 bases from V and 5 bases from J, with 20 bases between. CDR3 in DNA: TGTGCCAGCAGTTACTCCCGCCCCGGGGCAGGGCGACATCAGCCCCAGCATTTT. Translated, it gives CASSYSRPGAGRHQPQHF.